These 27 T cell receptor beta chains were all obtained from the same sample, sequenced in a study of neurological immune-mediated disorders (dated by TCRdb to between 2018 and 2021). Libraries came from 5' RACE. Sequenced on an Illumina HiSeq 2500. TCRdb passed the public sequencing reads through fastp at Q25 and MiXCR, retaining productive beta sequences. CDR3 protein duplicates are merged, each entry listing the most common genes and DNA. The sample records tens of thousands of distinct CDR3 sequences, roughly 3.5% of which are singletons. The top ten clones comprise 1.6% of the sample. The sequenced sample consisted of PBMCs. The receptors were gathered from a man in his thirties or forties with multiple sclerosis.

The table lists this clonotype with many counts. V and J are TRBV9 and TRBJ2-5; possible D gene TRBD1, 6 bases. The germline V and J ends were trimmed by 3 bases and 7 bases, with 10 bases remaining between them. The CDR3 sequence is 12 residues long. CDR1 and CDR2 from the germline V gene are SGDLS and YYNGEE. The CDR3 DNA follows: TGTGCCAGCAGCGACGAACAGGGGACCCAGTACTTC. This sequence encodes CASSDEQGTQYF.

This clonotype turned up a few times. At one of its ends the junction is not consistent with the germline gene, which may arise from a read error. The chain joins TRBV20-1 to TRBJ1-6; no definite D call. The CDR3 is 17 amino acids. Germline-derived CDR1 and CDR2 are DFQATT and SNEGSKA (reference sequence). The CDR3 protein is CSAREDSLNSYNSPLNF. Here the CDR3 DNA reads TGCAGTGCTAGGGAGGACTCCTTAAACTCCTATAATTCACCCCTCAACTTT.

This clonotype was seen ten or more times. The rearrangement joins TRBV20-1 to TRBJ1-1; no clear D gene. Trimming removed 6 bases at V and 2 bases at J, with 13 bases between. This CDR3 has 13 amino acids. Per germline, CDR1 DFQATT and CDR2 SNEGSKA (reference sequence). The CDR3 here is CSASRGLNTEAFF. The CDR3 DNA follows: TGCAGTGCCAGTCGGGGTTTAAACACTGAAGCTTTCTTT.

This clonotype was picked up many times. The rearrangement uses TRBV20-1 and TRBJ2-3; 9 bases are a match to TRBD1. With 3 bases clipped from V and 4 bases from J, the junction kept 8 bases outside the gene matches. From germline, CDR1 is DFQATT and CDR2 SNEGSKA (reference sequence). The length of the CDR3 is 15 residues. CDR3 DNA: TGCAGTGCTAGCCCGGAACAGGGGGCTTCAGATACGCAGTATTTT. Protein product: CSASPEQGASDTQYF.

This clonotype appeared many times. This chain joins TRBV7-9 and TRBJ2-1, with 8 bases that match TRBD1. The V and J ends lost 3 bases and 0 bases, in that order; junction bases with no gene match: 4. There are 16 residues in the CDR3. Per the germline V gene, CDR1 is SEHNR and CDR2 is FQNEAQ (reference sequence). CDR3 bases: TGTGCCAGCAGCTTGATAGGACAGGGCTCCTACAATGAGCAGTTCTTC. Translating gives CASSLIGQGSYNEQFF.

This clonotype was detected many times. This chain links TRBV11-1 with TRBJ2-3; D may match TRBD1 or TRBD2 (5 bases each). Between the trimmed V and J ends, which lost 1 base and 3 bases, there was a span of 20 bases. CDR1 is SGHAT and CDR2 is FQDESV in the germline V gene (reference sequence). This CDR3 region has 18 residues. CDR3 bases: TGTGCCAGCAGCTTAGGGAAGAGGGGAAGCGATGTGACAGATACGCAGTATTTT. Translating it yields CASSLGKRGSDVTDTQYF.

This clonotype appeared once. V gene TRBV3-1 combines with J gene TRBJ2-5, with D possibly called TRBD1 or TRBD2 (6 bases each). Between the trimmed V and J ends, which lost 3 bases and 5 bases, there was a span of 13 bases. The CDR3 covers 14 residues. Germline values: CDR1 LGHDT, CDR2 YNNKEL (reference sequence). The CDR3 nucleotides are TGTGCCAGCAGCCAGGACGGGGGCTCGGAGACCCAGTACTTC. As protein: CASSQDGGSETQYF.

This clonotype was detected ten times or more. This chain links TRBV7-9 with TRBJ1-3, with unresolved D. Germline V gene sequence: CDR1 SEHNR, CDR2 FQNEAQ (reference sequence). The CDR3 has 15 amino acids. Trimming pared 4 bases from V and 4 bases from J, leaving 14 bases between. Here the CDR3 reads CASSYQSVRGNTIYF. DNA for the CDR3: TGTGCCAGCAGCTATCAATCGGTCCGGGGAAACACCATATATTTT. The entire variable domain, with the rest obtained from reference TRBV7-9 and TRBJ1-3, is as follows: DTGVSQNPRHKITKRGQNVTFRCDPISEHNRLYWYRQTLGQGPEFLTYFQNEAQLEKSRLLSDRFSAERPKGSFSTLEIQRTEQGDSAMYLCASSYQSVRGNTIYFGEGSWLTVV.

This clonotype was detected only a few times. The chain couples TRBV28 to TRBJ2-3; perhaps TRBD1 as D (6 bases). The CDR3 length is 15 residues. Trimming pared 6 bases from V and 1 base from J, leaving 14 bases between. CDR1 is MDHEN and CDR2 is SYDVKM in the germline V gene. The CDR3 reads CASRETGSRTDTQYF. DNA for the CDR3: TGTGCCAGCAGAGAAACAGGGTCGCGCACAGATACGCAGTATTTT.

This clonotype was seen at least ten times. This rearrangement joins TRBV28 to TRBJ1-1; D is perhaps TRBD1 (5 bases). This CDR3 spans 17 amino acids. The V gene lost 5 bases and the J gene lost 0 bases, with 19 bases spanning the gap. Germline V gene lookup returns CDR1 MDHEN and CDR2 SYDVKM. The CDR3 reads CASSHLGGTGLNTEAFF. The CDR3, as DNA: TGTGCCAGCAGTCACCTAGGAGGGACGGGCCTGAACACTGAAGCTTTCTTT.

Many counts were recorded for this clonotype. The gene calls are TRBV7-8 and TRBJ2-3, with a possible D match to TRBD2 (5 bases). The CDR3 contains 14 residues. The germline V gene has CDR1 SGHVS and CDR2 FQNEAQ. V shed 6 bases and J shed 2 bases, with 12 bases lying between them. CDR3 region: CASRLVDYTDTQYF. As DNA, the CDR3 is TGTGCCAGCAGATTGGTTGACTACACAGATACGCAGTATTTT.

This clonotype came up many times. This chain connects TRBV20-1 to TRBJ1-2; 8 positions match TRBD1. V was pared by 7 bases and J by 2 bases, with 9 bases of the junction left unmatched. This CDR3 has 14 residues. Germline-derived CDR1 and CDR2 are DFQATT and SNEGSKA (reference sequence). For the CDR3, the DNA is TGCAGTGTCCTTAATCAGGGGGCGAACTATGGCTACACCTTC. This translates into CSVLNQGANYGYTF.

At least ten counts were recorded for this clonotype. This chain joins TRBV24-1 and TRBJ2-1, with TRBD2 matching 8 bases. Germline V lookup: CDR1 KGHDR, CDR2 SFDVKD. The CDR3 runs 15 residues. The V and J ends lost 5 bases and 0 bases, in that order; junction bases with no gene match: 2. The CDR3: CATSVSGGSYNEQFF. The CDR3, as DNA: TGTGCCACCAGTGTGAGCGGGGGCTCCTACAATGAGCAGTTCTTC.

The sample holds many counts of this clonotype. This chain links TRBV5-1 with TRBJ2-1; a possible D gene is TRBD1 (6 bases). V dropped 3 bases and J dropped 7 bases, with 17 bases sitting between them. Per the germline V gene, CDR1 is SGHRS and CDR2 is YFSETQ. The CDR3 loop spans 15 amino acids. The CDR3 DNA reads as TGCGCCAGCAGCTCCGGGACATTTACTAGGAATGAGCAGTTCTTC. This codes for CASSSGTFTRNEQFF.

This clonotype has more than one count but fewer than ten. V gene TRBV20-1 combines with J gene TRBJ2-1, with TRBD2 matching 12 bases. Looked up from germline, CDR1 is DFQATT and CDR2 is SNEGSKA (reference sequence). This CDR3 spans 17 amino acids. V was pared by 2 bases and J by 0 bases, with 5 bases of the junction left unmatched. CDR3: CSARPSGGVFSYNEQFF. DNA for the CDR3: TGCAGTGCTAGACCTAGCGGGGGGGTTTTCTCCTACAATGAGCAGTTCTTC.

The sample holds many counts of this clonotype. The rearrangement joins TRBV3-1 to TRBJ1-6; tentative D call: TRBD1 (5 bases). The CDR3 runs to 14 residues. V lost 2 bases and J lost 8, with 10 bases in between. Germline loops: CDR1 LGHDT, CDR2 YNNKEL (reference sequence). The CDR3 sequence: CASSQRGTDSPLHF. For the CDR3, the DNA is TGTGCCAGCAGCCAACGGGGGACGGATTCACCCCTCCACTTT.

This clonotype has ten or more counts. V is TRBV27 and J is TRBJ1-1, with 7 bases matching TRBD1. The V and J ends lost 11 bases and 0 bases, in that order; junction bases with no gene match: 18. Germline V gives CDR1 MNHEY, CDR2 SMNVEV (reference sequence). The CDR3 is 17 amino acids. The CDR3 here is CASQRGGSRSMNTEAFF. CDR3 coding DNA: TGTGCCTCACAACGAGGGGGCAGCCGATCCATGAACACTGAAGCTTTCTTT.

This clonotype has at least ten counts. The chain couples TRBV30 to TRBJ1-2, with TRBD1 as a possible D gene (5 bases). Germline CDR1 reads GTSNPN; CDR2 reads SVGIG (reference sequence). Trimming pared 2 bases from V and 8 bases from J, leaving 9 bases between. CDR3 size: 11 residues. CDR3 coding DNA: TGTGCCTGGAGTCGAAGGGACGGCTACACCTTC. The encoded protein is CAWSRRDGYTF.

This clonotype was detected ten times or more. This chain uses TRBV9 with TRBJ1-2, with 7 positions matching TRBD1. Per germline, CDR1 SGDLS and CDR2 YYNGEE. The CDR3 is 14 residues long. V was pared by 4 bases and J by 5 bases, with 8 bases of the junction left unmatched. The CDR3 DNA reads as TGTGCCAGCAGCAGTAGGACAGGAGAGTATGGCTACACCTTC. Translated, it gives CASSSRTGEYGYTF.

This chain connects TRBV18 to TRBJ1-1; 9 bases map to TRBD1. The CDR3 runs 14 residues. Germline V CDR1 and CDR2: KGHSH, LQKENI. The V gene end was trimmed by 4 bases and the J gene end by 5 bases; junction bases not matched to a gene: 5. The CDR3 bases are TGTGCCAGCTCACAGGGACAGGGAGGGACTGAAGCTTTCTTT. This codes for CASSQGQGGTEAFF. The full variable domain, its missing parts supplied by reference TRBV18 and TRBJ1-1, is NAGVMQNPRHLVRRRGQEARLRCSPMKGHSHVYWYRQLPEEGLKFMVYLQKENIIDESGMPKERFSAEFPKEGPSILRIQQVVRGDSAAYFCASSQGQGGTEAFFGQGTRLTVV.

This clonotype was detected ten times or more. The V gene is TRBV20-1, the J gene TRBJ2-4; the D is unclear. The CDR3 has 13 residues. Trimming cost V 1 base and J 8 bases, with 12 bases left between them. Germline V CDR1 and CDR2: DFQATT, SNEGSKA (reference sequence). The CDR3 coding sequence is TGCAGTGCTAGAGGCACCAGCCGAGACATTCAGTACTTC. This encodes CSARGTSRDIQYF.

This clonotype was detected many times. The CDR3 spells CAISDRGDSNQPQHF. CDR3 in DNA: TGTGCCATCAGTGACAGGGGAGATAGCAATCAGCCCCAGCATTTT. The chain joins TRBV10-3 to TRBJ1-5, with D maybe TRBD1 (6 bases). The CDR3 totals 15 residues. V dropped 3 bases and J dropped 0 bases, with 9 bases sitting between them. Germline V gene sequence: CDR1 ENHRY, CDR2 SYGVKD.

V and J are TRBV18 and TRBJ2-7; D possibly corresponds to TRBD1 (6 bases). Per germline, CDR1 KGHSH and CDR2 LQKENI. Trimming removed 3 bases from V and 2 bases from J, with 11 bases in between. The CDR3 spans 14 residues. The CDR3: CASSPPGAAYEQYF. CDR3 sequence (DNA): TGTGCCAGCTCACCCCCAGGGGCCGCCTACGAGCAGTACTTC.

This clonotype was observed many times. The rearrangement uses TRBV2 and TRBJ2-5, with D uncertain. There are 12 residues in the CDR3. Germline loops: CDR1 SNHLY, CDR2 FYNNEI. V gave up 3 bases and J gave up 4 bases, with 6 bases separating them. The CDR3 region has the DNA TGTGCCAGCAGTGAGAGTCGAGAGACCCAGTACTTC. Protein sequence: CASSESRETQYF.

This clonotype was seen repeatedly, ten times or more. V gene TRBV6-5 combines with J gene TRBJ1-6; D possibly corresponds to TRBD1 (5 bases). The CDR3 is 18 residues long. V was cut by 2 bases and J by 0 bases, with 14 bases left in between. Per the germline V gene, CDR1 is MNHEY and CDR2 is SVGAGI. This CDR3 is CASSYEGTASSYNSPLHF. The CDR3 nucleotides read TGTGCCAGCAGTTACGAAGGGACCGCGAGCTCCTATAATTCACCCCTCCACTTT.

There are many counts of this clonotype. The J gene is TRBJ1-1, the V gene TRBV7-2; D remains ambiguous. The ends were cut back, 1 base at V and 1 base at J, with 10 bases in the middle. The CDR3 length is 15 residues. Per the germline V gene, CDR1 is SGHTA and CDR2 is FQGNSA. The CDR3 bases are TGTGCCAGCAGCTTAGGCGGGAGTGGGAACACTGAAGCTTTCTTT. Translating it yields CASSLGGSGNTEAFF.

Many counts were recorded for this clonotype. This sequence joins TRBV5-6 and TRBJ2-7; no definite D call. Germline lookup yields CDR1 SGHDT and CDR2 YYEEEE. The CDR3 is 12 amino acids. Trimming shortened V by 2 bases and J by 3 bases, and 6 bases separated the two germline ends. CDR3 sequence: CASSFEDYEQYF. In DNA, the CDR3 is TGTGCCAGCAGCTTTGAAGACTACGAGCAGTACTTC.